This T cell receptor beta chain was recorded in a study of cytomegalovirus exposure and HLA in healthy donors. Study conclusions and caveats: TCR beta V- and J-gene trimming, according to a later analysis, was linked to a missense DCLRE1C variant.

Donors showed nominal health when sampled, although they likely had unrecorded immune exposures. It was with 60 Vbeta and 13 Jbeta primers that the PCR ran. Measured with immunoSEQ multiplex PCR; TCRdb has only the in-frame clones, and not every one. The profile covers 60,000 or so clones, with roughly four fifths appearing a single time and about 1.5% taken by the ten largest. As regards this clone: Its antigen is unknown.

V shed 0 bases, J shed 7 bases, and the junction held 4 bases outside the gene matches. Per the germline V gene, CDR1 is GTSNPN and CDR2 is SVGIG (reference sequence). The CDR3 extends over 15 amino acids. The sample comprised PBMCs. The source is a man in his forties in good health and CMV-seronegative. V and J are TRBV30 and TRBJ1-6; 9 bases are shared with TRBD1. CDR3 sequence reads: CAWSVLGQGNSPLHF. CDR3 sequence (DNA): TGTGCCTGGAGTGTACTGGGACAGGGAAATTCACCCCTCCACTTT.